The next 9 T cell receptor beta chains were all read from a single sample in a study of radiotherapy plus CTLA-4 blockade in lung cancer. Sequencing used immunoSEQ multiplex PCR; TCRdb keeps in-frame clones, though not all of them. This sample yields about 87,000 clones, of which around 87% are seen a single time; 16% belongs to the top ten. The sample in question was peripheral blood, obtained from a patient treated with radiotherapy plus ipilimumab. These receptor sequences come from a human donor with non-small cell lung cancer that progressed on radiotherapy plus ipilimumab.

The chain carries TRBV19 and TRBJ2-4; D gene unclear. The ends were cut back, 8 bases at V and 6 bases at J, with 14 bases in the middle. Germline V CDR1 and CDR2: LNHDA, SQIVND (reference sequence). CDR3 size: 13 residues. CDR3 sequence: CASGEGRSNIQYF. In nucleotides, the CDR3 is TGTGCCAGTGGAGAAGGGCGCTCAAACATTCAGTACTTC.

Written as DNA, the CDR3 is TGTGCCTGGAGATGGGGGCAGGGGACGAACACTGAAGCTTTCTTT. Amino acid sequence: CAWRWGQGTNTEAFF. The rearrangement joins TRBV30 to TRBJ1-1, with a weak D call TRBD1 (6 bases). With 3 bases removed from V and 1 base from J, the gap between germline ends came to 15 bases. CDR1 is GTSNPN, CDR2 SVGIG, per germline (reference sequence). The CDR3 loop spans 15 amino acids.

The CDR3 protein is CASSSGTGTGVSGYTF. For the CDR3, the DNA is TGTGCCAGCAGTTCTGGGACCGGGACAGGGGTCTCTGGCTACACCTTC. The chain employs TRBV28 and TRBJ1-2; TRBD1 aligns across 10 bases. Per germline, CDR1 MDHEN and CDR2 SYDVKM. CDR3 length: 16 residues. The trim removed 4 bases at V and 7 bases at J, leaving 12 bases unmatched.

CDR3 nucleotide sequence: TGCGCCAGCAGCGCAGCGGATTACGGCACTGAAGCTTTCTTT. Protein product: CASSAADYGTEAFF. The chain combines TRBV5-1 with TRBJ1-1; no definite D call. The germline V gene encodes CDR1 SGHRS and CDR2 YFSETQ. Between the trimmed V and J ends, which lost 4 bases and 4 bases, there was a span of 14 bases. This CDR3 spans 14 amino acids.

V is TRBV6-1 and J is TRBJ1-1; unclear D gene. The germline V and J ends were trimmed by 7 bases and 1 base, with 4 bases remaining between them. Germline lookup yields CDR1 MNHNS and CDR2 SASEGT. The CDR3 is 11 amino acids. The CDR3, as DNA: TGTGCCAGCAAAACGAACACTGAAGCTTTCTTT. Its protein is CASKTNTEAFF.

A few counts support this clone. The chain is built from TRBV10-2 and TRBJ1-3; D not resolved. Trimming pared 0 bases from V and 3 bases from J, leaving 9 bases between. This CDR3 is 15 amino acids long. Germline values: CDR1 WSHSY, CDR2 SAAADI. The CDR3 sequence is CASSESWTLGNTIYF. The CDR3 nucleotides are TGCGCCAGCAGTGAGTCATGGACTCTTGGAAACACCATATATTTT.

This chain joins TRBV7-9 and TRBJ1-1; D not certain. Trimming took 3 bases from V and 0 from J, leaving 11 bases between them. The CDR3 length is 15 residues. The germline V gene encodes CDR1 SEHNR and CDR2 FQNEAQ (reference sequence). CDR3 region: CASSFRAIMNTEAFF. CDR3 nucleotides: TGTGCCAGCAGCTTTAGGGCAATCATGAACACTGAAGCTTTCTTT.

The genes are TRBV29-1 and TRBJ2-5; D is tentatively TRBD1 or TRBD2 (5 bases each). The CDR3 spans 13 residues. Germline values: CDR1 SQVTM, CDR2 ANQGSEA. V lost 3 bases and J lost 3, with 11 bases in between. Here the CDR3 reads CSVDGTPEETQYF. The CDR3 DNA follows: TGCAGCGTTGACGGGACGCCAGAAGAGACCCAGTACTTC.

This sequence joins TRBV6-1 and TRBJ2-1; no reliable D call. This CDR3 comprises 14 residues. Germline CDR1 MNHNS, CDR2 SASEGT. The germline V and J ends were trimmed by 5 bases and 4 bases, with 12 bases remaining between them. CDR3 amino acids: CASSRVLHYNEQFF. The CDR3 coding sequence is TGTGCCAGCAGTCGTGTCTTACATTACAATGAGCAGTTCTTC.